This TCR beta chain was recovered during a study of blood T cell repertoires in COVID-19. Study-level information: Acute and convalescent COVID-19 samples came from the United States, Italy and Spain. T cells, B-cell-depleted T cells, or PBMCs supplied cDNA or gDNA.

Clones were sequenced by immunoSEQ multiplex PCR, and TCRdb holds only the in-frame ones, with some missing. Of about 130,000 clones in the sample, approximately 81% were seen once. This CDR3 contains 13 residues. V was pared by 6 bases and J by 5 bases, with 7 bases of the junction left unmatched. The germline CDR1 and CDR2 sequences are KGHSH and LQKENI. Sequenced material: peripheral blood. The chain couples TRBV18 to TRBJ2-7, with 7 positions matching TRBD1. The clonotype was recovered from a man between 60 and 75 years old with acute or convalescent COVID-19. CDR3 nucleotide sequence: TGTGCCAGCTCTCTTACGGACAGGCACGAGCAGTACTTC. Translation gives CASSLTDRHEQYF.